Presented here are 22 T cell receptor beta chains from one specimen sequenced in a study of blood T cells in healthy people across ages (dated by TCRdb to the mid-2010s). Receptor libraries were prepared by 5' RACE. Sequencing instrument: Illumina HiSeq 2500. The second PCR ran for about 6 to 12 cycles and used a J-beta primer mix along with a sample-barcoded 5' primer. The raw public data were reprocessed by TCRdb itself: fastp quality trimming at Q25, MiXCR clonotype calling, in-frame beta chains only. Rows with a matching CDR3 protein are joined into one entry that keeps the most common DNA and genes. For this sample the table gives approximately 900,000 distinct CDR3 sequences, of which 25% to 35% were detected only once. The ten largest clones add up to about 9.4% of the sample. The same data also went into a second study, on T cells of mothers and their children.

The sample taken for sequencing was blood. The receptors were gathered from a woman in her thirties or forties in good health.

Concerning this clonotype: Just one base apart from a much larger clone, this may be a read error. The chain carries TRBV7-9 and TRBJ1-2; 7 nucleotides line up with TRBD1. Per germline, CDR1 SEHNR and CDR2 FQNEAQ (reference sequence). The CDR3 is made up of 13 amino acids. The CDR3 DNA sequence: TGTGTCAGCAGCGGGACAGAGAGGGATGGCTACACCTTC. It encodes CVSSGTERDGYTF.

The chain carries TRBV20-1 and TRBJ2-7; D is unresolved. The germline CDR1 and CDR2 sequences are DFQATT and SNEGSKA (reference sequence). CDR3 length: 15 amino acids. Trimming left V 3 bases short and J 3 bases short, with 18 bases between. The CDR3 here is CSASGPWRSLYEQYF. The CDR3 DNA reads TGCAGTGCTAGTGGCCCTTGGCGGTCCCTCTACGAGCAGTACTTC.

The chain's CDR3 is CSVAFSPPTTVRYEQYF. In DNA, the CDR3 is TGCAGCGTCGCCTTCTCTCCCCCGACGACCGTTCGCTACGAGCAGTACTTC. The V call is TRBV29-1, the J call TRBJ2-5; D uncertain. The J call may be incorrect, as the DNA end agrees better with TRBJ2-7. CDR1 SQVTM and CDR2 ANQGSEA come from the germline V gene. The CDR3 has 17 residues.

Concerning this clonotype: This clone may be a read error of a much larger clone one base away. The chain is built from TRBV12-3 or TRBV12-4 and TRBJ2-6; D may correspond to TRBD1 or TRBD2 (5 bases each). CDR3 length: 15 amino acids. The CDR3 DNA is TGTGCCAGCAGCTTGAGGGGTACTGGGACCAACGTCCTGACTTTC. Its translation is CASSLRGTGTNVLTF.

The DNA for the CDR3 is TGTGCCAGCAGCCGCCGGATAGCCACAGATACGCAGTATTTT. Residues: CASSRRIATDTQYF. The V and J genes are TRBV12-3 or TRBV12-4 and TRBJ2-3; D call uncertain. Deletions cut 6 bases from V and 2 bases from J, with 12 bases between. The CDR3 has 14 amino acids.

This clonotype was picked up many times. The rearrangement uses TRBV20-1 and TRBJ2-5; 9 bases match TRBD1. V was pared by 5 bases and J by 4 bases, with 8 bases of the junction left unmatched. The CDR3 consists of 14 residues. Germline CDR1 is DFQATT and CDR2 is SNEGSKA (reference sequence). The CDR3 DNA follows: TGCAGTGCTGATACCTCGGACAGGGGAGAGACCCAGTACTTC. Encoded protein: CSADTSDRGETQYF.

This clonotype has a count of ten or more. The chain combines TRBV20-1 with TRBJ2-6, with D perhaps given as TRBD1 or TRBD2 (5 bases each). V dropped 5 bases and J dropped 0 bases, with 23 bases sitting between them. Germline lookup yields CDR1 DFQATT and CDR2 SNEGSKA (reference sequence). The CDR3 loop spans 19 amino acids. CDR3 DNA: TGCAGTGCTTCACTAAGACGGGACCAAGGGATCTCTGGGGCCAACGTCCTGACTTTC. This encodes CSASLRRDQGISGANVLTF.

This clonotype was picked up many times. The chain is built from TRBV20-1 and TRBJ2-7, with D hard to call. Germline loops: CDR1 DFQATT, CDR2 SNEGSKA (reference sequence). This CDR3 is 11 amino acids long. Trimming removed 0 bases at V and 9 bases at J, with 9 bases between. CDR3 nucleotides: TGCAGTGCTAGAGACACGGTCGGGCAGTACTTC. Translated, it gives CSARDTVGQYF.

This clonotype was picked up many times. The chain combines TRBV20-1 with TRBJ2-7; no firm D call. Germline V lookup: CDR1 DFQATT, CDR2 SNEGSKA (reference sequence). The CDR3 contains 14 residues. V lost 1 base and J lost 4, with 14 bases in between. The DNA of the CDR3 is TGCAGTGCTAGAGGCCGACAAGGTATTTACGAGCAGTACTTC. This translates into CSARGRQGIYEQYF.

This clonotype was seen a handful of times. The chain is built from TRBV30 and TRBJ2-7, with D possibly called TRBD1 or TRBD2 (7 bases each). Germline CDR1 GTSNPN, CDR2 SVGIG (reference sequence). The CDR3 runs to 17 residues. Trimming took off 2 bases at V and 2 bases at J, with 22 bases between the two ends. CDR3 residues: CAWSLEIGTAGTYEQYF. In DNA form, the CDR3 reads TGTGCCTGGAGTTTGGAGATCGGGACAGCGGGAACCTACGAGCAGTACTTC.

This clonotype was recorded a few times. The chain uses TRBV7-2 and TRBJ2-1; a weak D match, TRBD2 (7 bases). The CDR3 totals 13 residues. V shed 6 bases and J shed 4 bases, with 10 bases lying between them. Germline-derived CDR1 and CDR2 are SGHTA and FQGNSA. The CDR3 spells CASRGGAYNEQFF. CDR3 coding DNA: TGTGCCAGCAGGGGGGGGGCTTACAATGAGCAGTTCTTC.

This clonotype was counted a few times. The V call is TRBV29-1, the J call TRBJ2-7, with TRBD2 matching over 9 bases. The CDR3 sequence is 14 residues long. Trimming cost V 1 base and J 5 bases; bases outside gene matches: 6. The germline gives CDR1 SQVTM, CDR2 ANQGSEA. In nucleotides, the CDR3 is TGCAGCGTTGAAGGGGCGGGGGGGCTCGACGAGCAGTACTTC. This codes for CSVEGAGGLDEQYF.

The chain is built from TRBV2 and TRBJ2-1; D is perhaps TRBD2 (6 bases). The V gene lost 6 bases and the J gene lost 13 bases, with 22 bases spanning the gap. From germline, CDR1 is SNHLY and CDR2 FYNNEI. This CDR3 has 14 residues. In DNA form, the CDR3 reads TGTGCCAGCAGGGAGGGACTCGCCTGGGGGACCCAGTTCTTC. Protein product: CASREGLAWGTQFF. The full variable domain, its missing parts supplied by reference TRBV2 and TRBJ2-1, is EPEVTQTPSHQVTQMGQEVILRCVPISNHLYFYWYRQILGQKVEFLVSFYNNEISEKSEIFDDQFSVERPDGSNFTLKIRSTKLEDSAMYFCASREGLAWGTQFFGPGTRLTVL.

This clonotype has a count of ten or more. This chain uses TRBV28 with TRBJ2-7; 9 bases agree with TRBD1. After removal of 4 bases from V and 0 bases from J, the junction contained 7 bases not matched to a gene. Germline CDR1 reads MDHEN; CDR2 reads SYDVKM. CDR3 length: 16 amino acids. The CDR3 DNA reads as TGTGCCAGCAGTTCCATAGGACAGGGGAACTCCTACGAGCAGTACTTC. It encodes CASSSIGQGNSYEQYF.

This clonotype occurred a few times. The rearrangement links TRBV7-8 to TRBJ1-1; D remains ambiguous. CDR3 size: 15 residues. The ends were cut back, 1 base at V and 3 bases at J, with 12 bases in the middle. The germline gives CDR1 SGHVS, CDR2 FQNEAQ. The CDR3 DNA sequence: TGTGCCAGCAGCTTAGTTCTTGTTCAGTACACTGAAGCTTTCTTT. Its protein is CASSLVLVQYTEAFF. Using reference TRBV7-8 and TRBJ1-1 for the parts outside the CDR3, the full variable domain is GAGVSQSPRYKVAKRGQDVALRCDPISGHVSLFWYQQALGQGPEFLTYFQNEAQLDKSGLPSDRFFAERPEGSVSTLKIQRTQQEDSAVYLCASSLVLVQYTEAFFGQGTRLTVV.

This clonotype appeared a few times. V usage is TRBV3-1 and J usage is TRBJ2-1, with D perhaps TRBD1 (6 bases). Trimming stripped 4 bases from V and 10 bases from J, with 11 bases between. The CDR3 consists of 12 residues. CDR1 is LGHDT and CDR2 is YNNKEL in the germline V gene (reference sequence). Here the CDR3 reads CASSRSDREQFF. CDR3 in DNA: TGTGCCAGCAGCCGCTCAGACAGGGAGCAGTTCTTC.

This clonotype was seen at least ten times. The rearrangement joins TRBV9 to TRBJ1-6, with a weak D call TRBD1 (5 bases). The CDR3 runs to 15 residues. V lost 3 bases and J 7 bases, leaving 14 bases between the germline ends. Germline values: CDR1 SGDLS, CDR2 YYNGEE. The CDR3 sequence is CASSASTAPNSPLHF. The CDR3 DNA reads TGTGCCAGCAGCGCATCGACAGCGCCCAATTCACCCCTCCACTTT.

This CDR3 is CASIKQPGQRELFF. The DNA of the CDR3 is TGCGCCAGCATCAAGCAACCGGGACAACGGGAGCTGTTTTTT. V and J are TRBV5-1 and TRBJ2-2; possibly TRBD1 for D (6 bases). CDR1 SGHRS and CDR2 YFSETQ come from the germline V gene. This CDR3 has 14 residues. V was pared by 6 bases and J by 9 bases, with 18 bases between.

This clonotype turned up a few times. The CDR3 loop is CASSPRPGPRGYTF. The CDR3 bases are TGTGCCAGCAGTCCCCGGCCAGGCCCGAGGGGCTACACCTTC. V gene TRBV6-5 combines with J gene TRBJ1-2; unclear D gene. The V end lost 5 bases, the J end lost 8 bases, and 18 bases lay between the germline ends. The CDR3 runs to 14 residues. Germline V CDR1 and CDR2: MNHEY, SVGAGI.

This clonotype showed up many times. The CDR3 region is CASSLVRGGTYEQYF. The CDR3 coding sequence is TGCGCCAGCAGCTTGGTTCGGGGCGGGACCTACGAGCAGTACTTC. The chain is built from TRBV5-1 and TRBJ2-7; maybe TRBD2 (6 bases). V lost 0 bases and J 2 bases, leaving 12 bases between the germline ends. The CDR3 totals 15 residues. The germline V gene encodes CDR1 SGHRS and CDR2 YFSETQ.

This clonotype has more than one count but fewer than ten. CDR3 sequence reads: CASSRALNTEAFF. The CDR3 DNA is TGTGCCAGCAGTCGGGCCTTGAACACTGAAGCTTTCTTT. The chain uses TRBV6-6 and TRBJ1-1; D uncertain. Germline loops: CDR1 MNHNY, CDR2 SVGAGI (reference sequence). The CDR3 is made up of 13 amino acids. Trimming cost V 5 bases and J 0 bases, with 7 bases left between them.

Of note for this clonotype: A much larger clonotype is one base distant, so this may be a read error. Here the CDR3 DNA reads TGCAGTGCTAGCCCGGGACAGGACACAGATGCGCAGTATTTT. This translates into CSASPGQDTDAQYF. The rearrangement links TRBV20-1 to TRBJ2-3, with 8 bases lining up with TRBD1. The CDR3 runs 14 residues. Per germline, CDR1 DFQATT and CDR2 SNEGSKA (reference sequence).